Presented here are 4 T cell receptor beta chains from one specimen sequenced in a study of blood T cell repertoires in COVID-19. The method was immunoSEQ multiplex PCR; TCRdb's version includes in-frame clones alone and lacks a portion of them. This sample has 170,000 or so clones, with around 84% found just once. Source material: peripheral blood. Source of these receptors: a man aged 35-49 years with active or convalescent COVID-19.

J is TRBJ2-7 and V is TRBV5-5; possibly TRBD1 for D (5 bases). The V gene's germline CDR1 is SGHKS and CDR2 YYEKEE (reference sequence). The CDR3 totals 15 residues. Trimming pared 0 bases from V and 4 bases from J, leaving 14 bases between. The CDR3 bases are TGTGCCAGCAGCTTGGCCGCTGGGGCATGGTACGAGCAGTACTTC. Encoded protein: CASSLAAGAWYEQYF. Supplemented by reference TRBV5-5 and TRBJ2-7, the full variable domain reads DAGVTQSPTHLIKTRGQQVTLRCSPISGHKSVSWYQQVLGQGPQFIFQYYEKEERGRGNFPDRFSARQFPNYSSELNVNALLLGDSALYLCASSLAAGAWYEQYFGPGTRLTVT.

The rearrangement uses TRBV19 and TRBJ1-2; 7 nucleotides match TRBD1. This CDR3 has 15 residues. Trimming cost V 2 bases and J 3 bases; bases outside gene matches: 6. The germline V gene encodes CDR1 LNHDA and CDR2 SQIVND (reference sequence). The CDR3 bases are TGTGCCAGTAGTATACGAGGACAGGAACACTATGGCTACACCTTC. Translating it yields CASSIRGQEHYGYTF.

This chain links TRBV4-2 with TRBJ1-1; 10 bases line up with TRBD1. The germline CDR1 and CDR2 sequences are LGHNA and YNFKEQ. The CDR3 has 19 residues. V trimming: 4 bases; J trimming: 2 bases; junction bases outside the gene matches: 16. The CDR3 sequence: CASSLRFSYGTGANTEAFF. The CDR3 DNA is TGTGCCAGCAGCCTACGATTTTCCTACGGGACAGGGGCCAACACTGAAGCTTTCTTT.

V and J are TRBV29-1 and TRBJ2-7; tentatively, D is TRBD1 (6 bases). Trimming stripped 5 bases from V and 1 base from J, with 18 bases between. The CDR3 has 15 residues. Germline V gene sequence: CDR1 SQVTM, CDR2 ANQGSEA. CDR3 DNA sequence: TGCAGCGTTCGCCCCCATGGGCAGGGGTCCTACGAGCAGTACTTC. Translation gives CSVRPHGQGSYEQYF.